This record looks at one T cell receptor beta chain sequence and its context. The assay was immunoSEQ multiplex PCR, and TCRdb's table has in-frame clones only and misses some. Of hundreds of thousands of clones detected, more than 75% appear once; the ten largest clones hold around 3.7%. Treatment indicated: around 19 received Ad26.COV2.S at low or high dose, single or two shots; 5 received placebo; per-sample allocation not given. Day 63 after the first vaccine or placebo injection was the time point for sampling. This record comes from a study of Ad26.COV2.S vaccination and SARS-CoV-2 variants. CDR3 length: 15 residues. Germline V gives CDR1 SGHTA, CDR2 FQGNSA. Trimming shortened V by 5 bases and J by 1 base, and 12 bases separated the two germline ends.

This specimen consisted of peripheral blood, obtained in a trial of Ad26.COV2.S vaccine versus placebo. The chain has TRBV7-2 and TRBJ1-5, with unresolved D. This clonotype was obtained from a person aged 18 to 59 who received the Ad26.COV2.S COVID-19 vaccine or a placebo. The CDR3 DNA reads as TGTGCCAGCAGCCCTATCGGGGTGAGCAATCAGCCCCAGCATTTT. Its translation: CASSPIGVSNQPQHF.